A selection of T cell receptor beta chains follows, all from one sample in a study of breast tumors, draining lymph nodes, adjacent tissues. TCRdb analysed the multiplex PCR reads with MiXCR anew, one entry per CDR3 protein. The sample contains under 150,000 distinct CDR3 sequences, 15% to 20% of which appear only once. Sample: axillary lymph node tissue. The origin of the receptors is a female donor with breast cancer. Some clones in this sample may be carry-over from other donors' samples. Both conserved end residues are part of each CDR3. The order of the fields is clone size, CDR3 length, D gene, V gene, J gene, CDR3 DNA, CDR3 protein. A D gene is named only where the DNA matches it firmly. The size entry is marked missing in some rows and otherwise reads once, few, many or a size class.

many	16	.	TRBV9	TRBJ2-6	TGTGCCAGCAGCGTATTAGGCGGGTCTGGGGCCAACGTCCTGACTTTC	CASSVLGGSGANVLTF
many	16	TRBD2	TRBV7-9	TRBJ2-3	TGTGCCAGCAGCGCGGGACTAGCGGGACTCACAGATACGCAGTATTTT	CASSAGLAGLTDTQYF
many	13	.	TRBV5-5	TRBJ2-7	TGTGCCAGCAGCTTTGACGGATACTACGAGCAGTACTTC	CASSFDGYYEQYF
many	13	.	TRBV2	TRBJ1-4	TGTGCCAGCAGTGGGGGGGCGGATGAAAAACTGTTTTTT	CASSGGADEKLFF
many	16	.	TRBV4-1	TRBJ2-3	TGCGCCAGCAGCCAAGATGTAGCGGCGAGGAGGGATACGCAGTATTTT	CASSQDVAARRDTQYF
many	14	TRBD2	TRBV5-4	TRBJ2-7	TGTGCCAGCAGTAGCGGGAGTTACGGTTACGAGCAGTACTTC	CASSSGSYGYEQYF
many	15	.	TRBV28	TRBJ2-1	TGTGCCAGCAGTCGCGTCGGAGGGTTGCGTTACGAGCAGTTCTTC	CASSRVGGLRYEQFF
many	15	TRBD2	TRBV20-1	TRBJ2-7	TGCAGTGCTAGAGATAGTTCTAGCGGGAGGTGGGAGCAGTACTTC	CSARDSSSGRWEQYF
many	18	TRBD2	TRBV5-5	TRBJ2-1	TGTGCCAGCAGCCGGGGACTAGCTACCGTAGGCTCCTACAATGAGCAGTTCTTC	CASSRGLATVGSYNEQFF
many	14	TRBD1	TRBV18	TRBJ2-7	TGTGCCAGCTCAAGGGACAGCTACTCCTACGAGCAGTACTTC	CASSRDSYSYEQYF
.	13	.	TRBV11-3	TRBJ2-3	TGTGCCAGTCCTAAGGTGATCACAGATACGCAGTATTTT	CASPKVITDTQYF
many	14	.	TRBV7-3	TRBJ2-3	TGTGCCAGTAAAGAGGCAGGCGGCACAGATACGCAGTATTTT	CASKEAGGTDTQYF
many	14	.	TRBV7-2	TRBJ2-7	TGTGCCAGCAGCCACGGCCTCGGCCCCTACGAGCAGTACTTC	CASSHGLGPYEQYF
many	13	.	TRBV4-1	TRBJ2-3	TGCGCCAGCAGCCAAGATCTTTCAGATACGCAGTATTTT	CASSQDLSDTQYF
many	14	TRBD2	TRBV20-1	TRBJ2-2	TGCAGTGCTAGCCAGCGGGGGCGCACCGGGGAGCTGTTTTTT	CSASQRGRTGELFF
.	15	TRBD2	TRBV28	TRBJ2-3	TGTGCCAGCAGTTCTGCGGGAGTCCACACAGCTACGCAGTATTTT	CASSSAGVHTATQYF
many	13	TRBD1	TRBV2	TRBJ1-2	TGTGCCAGCAGTCGACAGGGGGCTGGTGGCTACACCTTC	CASSRQGAGGYTF
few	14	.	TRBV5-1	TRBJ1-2	TGCGCCAGCAGCTTGGAGGGCGGCCGCTATGGCTACACCTTC	CASSLEGGRYGYTF
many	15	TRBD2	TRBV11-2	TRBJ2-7	TGTGCCAGCAGCTTAGGCGGGGGGCGCGGGTACGAGCAGTACTTC	CASSLGGGRGYEQYF
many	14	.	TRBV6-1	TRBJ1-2	TGTGCCAGCAGTGACCCGGGGGCTAACTATGGCTACACCTTC	CASSDPGANYGYTF
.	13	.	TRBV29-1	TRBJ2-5	TGCAGCGTTGCGGGCAGCCAATACAAGACCCAGTACTTC	CSVAGSQYKTQYF
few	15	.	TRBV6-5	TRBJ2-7	TGTGCCAGCAGTTACTCGAAGACAGGTTTCAACGAGCAGTACTTC	CASSYSKTGFNEQYF
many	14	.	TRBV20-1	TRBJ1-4	TGCAGTGCTAGACACAGGGTAGCTAATGAAAAACTGTTTTTT	CSARHRVANEKLFF
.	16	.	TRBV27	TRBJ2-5	TGTGCCAGCAGTTCGTTCCAGGGCTTTGGGAAAGAGACCCAGTACTTC	CASSSFQGFGKETQYF
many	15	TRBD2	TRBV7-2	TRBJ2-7	TGTGCCAGCAGCTTTCGGGGTAGCGGGTACTACGAGCAGTACTTC	CASSFRGSGYYEQYF
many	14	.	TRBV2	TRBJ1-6	TGTGCCAGCAGTGGCAGGGGTGGCAATTCACCCCTCCACTTT	CASSGRGGNSPLHF
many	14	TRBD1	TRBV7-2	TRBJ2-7	TGTGCCAGCAGCGGACAGGGGTTCACCTACGAGCAGTACTTC	CASSGQGFTYEQYF
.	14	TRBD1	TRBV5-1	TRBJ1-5	TGCGCCAGCAGCTTGGCTCCAGGGGGGCAGCCCCAGCATTTT	CASSLAPGGQPQHF
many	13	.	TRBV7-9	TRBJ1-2	TGTGCCAGCAGCTTAGGGACTAACTATGGCTACACCTTC	CASSLGTNYGYTF
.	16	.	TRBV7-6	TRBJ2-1	TGTGCCAGCAGCTTAAGACGGGAGACCAAGGGCGATGAGCGGTTCTTC	CASSLRRETKGDERFF
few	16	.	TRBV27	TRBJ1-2	TGTGCCAGCAGTTTATCAGCTGGGCCTGCTATTTATGGCTACACCTTC	CASSLSAGPAIYGYTF
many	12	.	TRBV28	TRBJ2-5	TGTGCCAGCAGTTCAGGGGCGGAGACCCAGTACTTC	CASSSGAETQYF
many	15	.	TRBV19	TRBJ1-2	TGTGCCAGTAGTTTGTCATCGGGGGGGAACTATGGCTACACCTTC	CASSLSSGGNYGYTF
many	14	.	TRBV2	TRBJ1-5	TGTGCCACCACGGGGGGCAATAGCAATCAGCCCCAGCATTTT	CATTGGNSNQPQHF
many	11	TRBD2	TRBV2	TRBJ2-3	TGTGCCAGCAGGATTGGACTAGCCCAAACTTTT	CASRIGLAQTF
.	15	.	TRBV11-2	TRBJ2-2	TGTGCCAGCAGCTTAAGGGGTATAAACACCGGGGAGCTGTTTTTT	CASSLRGINTGELFF
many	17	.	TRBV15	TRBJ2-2	TGTGCCACCAGCAGAGATCGGGCAGGGACGAACACCGGGGAGCTGTTTTTT	CATSRDRAGTNTGELFF
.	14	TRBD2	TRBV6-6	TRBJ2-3	TGTGCCGGCAAAGCGGGGGCCGGCACAGATACGCAGTATTTT	CAGKAGAGTDTQYF
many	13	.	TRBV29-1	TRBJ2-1	TGCAGCGTTGTGGGGGCTGGCTACAATGAGCAGTTCTTC	CSVVGAGYNEQFF
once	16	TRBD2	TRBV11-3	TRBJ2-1	TGTGCCAGCAGAGACCCCAGACTAGCGGGAGACAATGAGCAGTTCTTC	CASRDPRLAGDNEQFF
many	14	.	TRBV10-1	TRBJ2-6	TGCGCCAGCAGTGAATCCTCTGGGGCCAACGTCCTGACTTTC	CASSESSGANVLTF
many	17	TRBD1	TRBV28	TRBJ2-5	TGTGCCAGCACCCCCTCGGGGACAGGGAAAAAGTATGCGACCCAGTACTTC	CASTPSGTGKKYATQYF
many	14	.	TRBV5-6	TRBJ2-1	TGTGCCAGCAGCTTGGACGGTGTGGCCAGGCGGCAGTTCTTC	CASSLDGVARRQFF
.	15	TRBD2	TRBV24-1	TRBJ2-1	TGTACCACCAGTGTAGCGGGATCCAAGATGAGTGAGCAGTTCTTC	CTTSVAGSKMSEQFF
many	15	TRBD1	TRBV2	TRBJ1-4	TGTGCCAGCAGAGAAAACAGGGGGAGGAATGAAAAACTGTTTTTT	CASRENRGRNEKLFF
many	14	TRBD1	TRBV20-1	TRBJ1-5	TGCAGTGCCTCCAAAGGACAGGACAACCAGCCCCAGCATTTT	CSASKGQDNQPQHF
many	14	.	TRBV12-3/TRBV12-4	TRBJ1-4	TGTGCCAGCAGTAGGGGCGAAACTAATGAAAAACTGTTTTTT	CASSRGETNEKLFF
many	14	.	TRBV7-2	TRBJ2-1	TGTGCCAGCAGCTTAGAATGGAGCATCCATGAGCAGTTCTTC	CASSLEWSIHEQFF
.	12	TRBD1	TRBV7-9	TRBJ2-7	TGTGCCAGCAGCCAGGGGGACTACGAGCAGTACTTC	CASSQGDYEQYF
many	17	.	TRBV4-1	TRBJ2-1	TGCGCCAGCAGCCAAGATCTAGGCCTAGTCACCTACAATGAGCAGTTCTTC	CASSQDLGLVTYNEQFF
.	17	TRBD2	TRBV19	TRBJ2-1	TGTGCCAGTAGTCCAATCCTAGCGGGGGGGCGGTACAATGAGCAGTTCTTC	CASSPILAGGRYNEQFF
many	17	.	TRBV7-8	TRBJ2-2	TGTGCCAGCAGCTTAAGAGGGCGGGGGCCGAACACCGGGGAGCTGTTTTTT	CASSLRGRGPNTGELFF
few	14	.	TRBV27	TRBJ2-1	TGTGCCAGCAGTTTATACGGCAGCCACAATGAGCAGTTCTTC	CASSLYGSHNEQFF
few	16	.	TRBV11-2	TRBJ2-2	TGTGCCAGCAGCTTACGGCGGAGGCGGAACACCGGGGAGCTGTTTTTT	CASSLRRRRNTGELFF
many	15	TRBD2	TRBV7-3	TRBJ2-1	TGTGCCAGCAGCTTTTCTAGCGGGAGAGAGAATGAGCAGTTCTTC	CASSFSSGRENEQFF